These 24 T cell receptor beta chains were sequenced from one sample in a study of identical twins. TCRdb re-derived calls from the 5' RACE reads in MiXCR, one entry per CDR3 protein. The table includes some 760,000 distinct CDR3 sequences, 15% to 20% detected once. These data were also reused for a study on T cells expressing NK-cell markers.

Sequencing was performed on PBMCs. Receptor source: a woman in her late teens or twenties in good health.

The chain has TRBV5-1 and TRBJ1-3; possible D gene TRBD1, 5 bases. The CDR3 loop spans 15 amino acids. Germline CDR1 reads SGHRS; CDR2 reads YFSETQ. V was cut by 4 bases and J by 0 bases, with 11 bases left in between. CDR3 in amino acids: CASSQGTSSGNTIYF. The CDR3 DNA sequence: TGCGCCAGCAGCCAAGGGACGAGCTCTGGAAACACCATATATTTT. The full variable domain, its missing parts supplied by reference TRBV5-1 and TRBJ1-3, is KAGVTQTPRYLIKTRGQQVTLSCSPISGHRSVSWYQQTPGQGLQFLFEYFSETQRNKGNFPGRFSGRQFSNSRSEMNVSTLELGDSALYLCASSQGTSSGNTIYFGEGSWLTVV.

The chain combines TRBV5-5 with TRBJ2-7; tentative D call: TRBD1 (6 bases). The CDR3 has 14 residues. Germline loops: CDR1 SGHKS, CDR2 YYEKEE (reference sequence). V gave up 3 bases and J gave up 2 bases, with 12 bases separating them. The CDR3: CASSWVGGTYEQYF. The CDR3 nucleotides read TGTGCCAGCAGCTGGGTTGGGGGCACCTACGAGCAGTACTTC. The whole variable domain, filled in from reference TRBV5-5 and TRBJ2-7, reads DAGVTQSPTHLIKTRGQQVTLRCSPISGHKSVSWYQQVLGQGPQFIFQYYEKEERGRGNFPDRFSARQFPNYSSELNVNALLLGDSALYLCASSWVGGTYEQYFGPGTRLTVT.

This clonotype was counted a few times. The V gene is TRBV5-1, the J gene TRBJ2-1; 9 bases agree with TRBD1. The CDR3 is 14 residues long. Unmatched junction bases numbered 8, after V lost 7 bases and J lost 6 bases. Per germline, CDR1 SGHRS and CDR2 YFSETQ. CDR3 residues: CASGIPTGGNEQFF. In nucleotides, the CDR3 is TGCGCCAGCGGAATACCGACAGGGGGCAATGAGCAGTTCTTC.

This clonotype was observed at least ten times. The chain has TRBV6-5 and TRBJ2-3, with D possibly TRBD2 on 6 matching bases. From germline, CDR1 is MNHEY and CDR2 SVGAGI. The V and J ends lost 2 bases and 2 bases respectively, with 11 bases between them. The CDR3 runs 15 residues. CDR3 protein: CASSYQPGVTDTQYF. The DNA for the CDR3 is TGTGCCAGCAGTTACCAGCCGGGAGTCACAGATACGCAGTATTTT.

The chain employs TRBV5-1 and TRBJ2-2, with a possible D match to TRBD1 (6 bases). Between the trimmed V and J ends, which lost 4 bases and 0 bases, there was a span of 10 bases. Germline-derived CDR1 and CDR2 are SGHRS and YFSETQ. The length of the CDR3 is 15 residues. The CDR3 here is CASSHQGTNTGELFF. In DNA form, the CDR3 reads TGCGCCAGCAGCCACCAGGGGACGAACACCGGGGAGCTGTTTTTT.

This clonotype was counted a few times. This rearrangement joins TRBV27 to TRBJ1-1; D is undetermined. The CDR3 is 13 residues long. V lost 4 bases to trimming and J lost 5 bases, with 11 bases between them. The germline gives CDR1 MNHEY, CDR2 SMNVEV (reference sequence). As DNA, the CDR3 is TGTGCCAGCAGTTCCCTTGTAGGGACTGAAGCTTTCTTT. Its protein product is CASSSLVGTEAFF.

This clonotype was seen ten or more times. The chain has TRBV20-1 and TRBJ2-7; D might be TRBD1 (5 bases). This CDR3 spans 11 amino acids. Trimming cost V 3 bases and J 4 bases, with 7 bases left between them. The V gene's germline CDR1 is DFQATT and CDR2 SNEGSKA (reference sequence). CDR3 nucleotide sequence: TGCAGTGCTAGGGGGCTTTACGAGCAGTACTTC. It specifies CSARGLYEQYF.

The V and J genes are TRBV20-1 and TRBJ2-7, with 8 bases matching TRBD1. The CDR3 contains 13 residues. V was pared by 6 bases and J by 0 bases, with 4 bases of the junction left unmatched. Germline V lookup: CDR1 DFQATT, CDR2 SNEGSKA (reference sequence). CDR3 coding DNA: TGCAGTGCAAGGACAGGGCGCTCCTACGAGCAGTACTTC. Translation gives CSARTGRSYEQYF.

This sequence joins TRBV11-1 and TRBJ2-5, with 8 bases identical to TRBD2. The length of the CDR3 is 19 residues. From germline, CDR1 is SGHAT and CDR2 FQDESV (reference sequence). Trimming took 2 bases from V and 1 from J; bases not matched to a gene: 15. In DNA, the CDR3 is TGTGCCAGCAGCTTACCATTGAGCGGGAGCCCGGGGATCCAAGAGACCCAGTACTTC. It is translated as CASSLPLSGSPGIQETQYF. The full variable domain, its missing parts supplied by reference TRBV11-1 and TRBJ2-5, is EAEVAQSPRYKITEKSQAVAFWCDPISGHATLYWYRQILGQGPELLVQFQDESVVDDSQLPKDRFSAERLKGVDSTLKIQPAELGDSAMYLCASSLPLSGSPGIQETQYFGPGTRLLVL.

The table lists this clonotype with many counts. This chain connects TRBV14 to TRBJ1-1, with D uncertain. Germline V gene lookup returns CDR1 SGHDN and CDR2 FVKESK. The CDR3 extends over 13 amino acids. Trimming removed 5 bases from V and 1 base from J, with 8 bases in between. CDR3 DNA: TGTGCCAGCAGCTACAGTACGAACACTGAAGCTTTCTTT. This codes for CASSYSTNTEAFF.

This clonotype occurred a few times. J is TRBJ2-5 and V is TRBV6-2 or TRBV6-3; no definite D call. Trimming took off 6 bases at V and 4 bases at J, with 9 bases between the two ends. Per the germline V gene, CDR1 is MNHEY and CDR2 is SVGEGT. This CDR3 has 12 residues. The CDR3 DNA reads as TGTGCCAGCAGAAGTATTATAGAGACCCAGTACTTC. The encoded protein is CASRSIIETQYF.

The CDR3 sequence: CSALWVAKNIQYF. Here the CDR3 DNA reads TGCAGTGCTCTATGGGTGGCCAAAAACATTCAGTACTTC. The chain employs TRBV20-1 and TRBJ2-4; no definite D call. The CDR3 extends over 13 amino acids. V was shortened by 5 bases and J by 1 base, with 9 bases between the two germline ends. CDR1 DFQATT and CDR2 SNEGSKA come from the germline V gene (reference sequence).

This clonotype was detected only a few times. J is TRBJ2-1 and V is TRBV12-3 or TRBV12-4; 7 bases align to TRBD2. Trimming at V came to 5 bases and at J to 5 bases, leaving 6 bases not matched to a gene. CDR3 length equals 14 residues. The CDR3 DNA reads TGTGCCAGCAGTCCGGCGGGAGCTCACAATGAGCAGTTCTTC. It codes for CASSPAGAHNEQFF.

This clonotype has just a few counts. The CDR3 bases are TGCAGTGCTAAGAGAAACAGGGACTCCGAGCAGTACTTC. The encoded protein is CSAKRNRDSEQYF. The gene calls are TRBV20-1 and TRBJ2-7; the D gene could be TRBD1 or TRBD2 (6 bases each). The CDR3 is 13 amino acids. Germline lookup yields CDR1 DFQATT and CDR2 SNEGSKA (reference sequence). V shed 4 bases and J shed 6 bases, with 16 bases lying between them.

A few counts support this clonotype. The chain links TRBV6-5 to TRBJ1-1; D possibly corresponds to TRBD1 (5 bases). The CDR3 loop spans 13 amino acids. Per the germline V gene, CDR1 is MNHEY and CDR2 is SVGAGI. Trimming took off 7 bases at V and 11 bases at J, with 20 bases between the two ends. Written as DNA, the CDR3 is TGTGCCAGCATTTTCCTAATAGGGGCACTCGCTTTCTTT. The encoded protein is CASIFLIGALAFF.

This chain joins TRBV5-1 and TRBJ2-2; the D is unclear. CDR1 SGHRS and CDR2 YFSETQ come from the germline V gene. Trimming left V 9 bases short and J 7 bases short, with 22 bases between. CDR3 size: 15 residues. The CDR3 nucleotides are TGCGCCAACCAAGTAGTCCCATCGCCCCGCGGGGAGCTGTTTTTT. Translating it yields CANQVVPSPRGELFF.

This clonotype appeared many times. The CDR3 sequence: CASSFDRGYGYTF. The CDR3 DNA follows: TGTGCCAGCAGTTTCGACAGGGGTTATGGCTACACCTTC. The chain uses TRBV27 and TRBJ1-2; TRBD1 matches 8 bases. The CDR3 covers 13 residues. CDR1 and CDR2 from the germline V gene are MNHEY and SMNVEV (reference sequence). V trimming: 3 bases; J trimming: 5 bases; junction bases outside the gene matches: 2.

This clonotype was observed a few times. The CDR3 DNA is TGCAGTGCTACTAGCGGGAGGGCCTCGGACGAGCAGTACTTC. Residues: CSATSGRASDEQYF. The genes are TRBV20-1 and TRBJ2-7, with TRBD2 matching 12 bases. Losses at the gene ends were 4 bases for V and 5 bases for J; bases not matched to a gene: 6. The V gene's germline CDR1 is DFQATT and CDR2 SNEGSKA (reference sequence). The CDR3 covers 14 residues.

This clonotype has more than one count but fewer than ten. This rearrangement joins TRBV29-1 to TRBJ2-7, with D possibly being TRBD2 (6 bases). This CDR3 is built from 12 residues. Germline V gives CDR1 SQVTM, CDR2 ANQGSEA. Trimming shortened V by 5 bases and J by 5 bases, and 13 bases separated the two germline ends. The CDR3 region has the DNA TGCAGCGTTACCGGGACTTCCCACGAGCAGTACTTC. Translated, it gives CSVTGTSHEQYF.

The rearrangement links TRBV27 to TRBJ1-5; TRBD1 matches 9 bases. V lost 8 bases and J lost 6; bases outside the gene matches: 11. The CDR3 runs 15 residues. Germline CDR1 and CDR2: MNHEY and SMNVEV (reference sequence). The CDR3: CASSSRDRAGQPQHF. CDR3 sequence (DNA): TGTGCCAGCTCGTCCCGGGACAGGGCGGGTCAGCCCCAGCATTTT.

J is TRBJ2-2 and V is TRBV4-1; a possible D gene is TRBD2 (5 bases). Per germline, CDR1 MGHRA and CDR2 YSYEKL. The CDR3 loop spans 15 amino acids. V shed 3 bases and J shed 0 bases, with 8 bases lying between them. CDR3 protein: CASSHEGTNTGELFF. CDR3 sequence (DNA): TGCGCCAGCAGCCACGAGGGAACGAACACCGGGGAGCTGTTTTTT.

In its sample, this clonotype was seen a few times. DNA for the CDR3: TGTGCCAGCAAGTCTAGCGGGGGACTTTATCCCGAGCAGTTCTTC. Residues: CASKSSGGLYPEQFF. The chain carries TRBV12-3 or TRBV12-4 and TRBJ2-1; 10 nucleotides match TRBD2. V lost 7 bases, J lost 10 bases, and 13 bases stayed unmatched. The CDR3 loop spans 15 amino acids.

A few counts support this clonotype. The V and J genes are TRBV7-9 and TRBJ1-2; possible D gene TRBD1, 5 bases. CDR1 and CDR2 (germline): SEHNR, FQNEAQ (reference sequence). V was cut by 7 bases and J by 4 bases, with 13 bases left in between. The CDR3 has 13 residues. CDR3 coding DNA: TGTGCCAGCATCGGATCAGGGTTCTATGGCTACACCTTC. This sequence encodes CASIGSGFYGYTF. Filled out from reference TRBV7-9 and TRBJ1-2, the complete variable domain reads DTGVSQNPRHKITKRGQNVTFRCDPISEHNRLYWYRQTLGQGPEFLTYFQNEAQLEKSRLLSDRFSAERPKGSFSTLEIQRTEQGDSAMYLCASIGSGFYGYTFGSGTRLTVV.

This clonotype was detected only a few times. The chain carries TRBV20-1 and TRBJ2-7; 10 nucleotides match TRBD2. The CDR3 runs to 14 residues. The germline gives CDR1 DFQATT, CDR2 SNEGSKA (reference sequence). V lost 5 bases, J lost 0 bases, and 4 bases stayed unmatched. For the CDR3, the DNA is TGCAGTGCTCTAGCGGGGGCCCACTCCTACGAGCAGTACTTC. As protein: CSALAGAHSYEQYF.